These 9 T cell receptor beta chains were sequenced from one sample in a study of vaccination effects on CD4 cells after COVID-19. Sequencing in the ViraFEST assay came after antigen-specific CD4+ T cells had been expanded with viral peptide pools, which were used to stimulate PBMC. Between days 9 and 11 of culture, CD4+ T cells were separated out. Absence of prior SARS-CoV-2 infection characterized the vaccine recipients, who showed negative nucleocapsid antibodies. This table comes from immunoSEQ multiplex PCR, and its TCRdb copy is limited to in-frame clones, with some not included. The table has about 54,000 clones, under 70% seen once. These receptors have no identified antigens. The specimen comprised CD4+ T cells from PBMCs cultured with SARS-CoV-2 spike peptides, sampled before COVID-19 vaccination. These receptors originate from a human donor who received a COVID-19 vaccine.

The rearrangement joins TRBV14 to TRBJ1-2, with 10 bases that match TRBD1. V shed 5 bases, J shed 5 bases, and the junction held 11 bases outside the gene matches. The CDR3 contains 16 residues. From germline, CDR1 is SGHDN and CDR2 FVKESK. CDR3 sequence reads: CASSSQRDRGGYGYTF. Here the CDR3 DNA reads TGTGCCAGCAGCTCCCAAAGGGACAGGGGCGGGTATGGCTACACCTTC.

V gene TRBV3-1 (or the pseudogene TRBV3-2) combines with J gene TRBJ1-1; 10 bases line up with TRBD1. The junction had 4 bases not matched to a gene; V was cut back by 2 bases and J by 4 bases. The CDR3 has 15 amino acids. The V gene's germline CDR1 is LGHDT and CDR2 YNNKEL (reference sequence). The CDR3 reads CASSQTTGGGTEAFF. The CDR3 nucleotides are TGTGCCAGCAGCCAAACGACAGGGGGCGGCACTGAAGCTTTCTTT.

The chain joins TRBV28 to TRBJ2-1; TRBD2 matches at 7 bases. CDR1 is MDHEN, CDR2 SYDVKM, per germline. Germline trimming cut 4 bases from V and 5 bases from J; bases unmatched to any gene: 14. The CDR3 loop spans 17 amino acids. CDR3 sequence (DNA): TGTGCCAGCAGTTATCTTTTGGCAAGCGGGGCGAACAATGAGCAGTTCTTC. Protein: CASSYLLASGANNEQFF.

The chain joins TRBV19 to TRBJ2-6; 7 nucleotides align to TRBD2. The CDR3 covers 13 residues. Trimming removed 8 bases from V and 2 bases from J; junction bases left unmatched: 0. Germline V gene sequence: CDR1 LNHDA, CDR2 SQIVND (reference sequence). CDR3 sequence reads: CASRGAGANVLTF. The CDR3 bases are TGTGCCAGTCGGGGGGCTGGGGCCAACGTCCTGACTTTC.

Remarks on this clone: The sample carries other DNA sequences with the same CDR3. The CDR3 DNA reads TGCGCCAGCAGCTTGGGACAGGGGAATGGCTACACCTTC. It encodes CASSLGQGNGYTF. The J gene is TRBJ1-2, the V gene TRBV5-1; TRBD1 aligns across 8 bases. With 0 bases clipped from V and 6 bases from J, the junction kept 1 base outside the gene matches. CDR3 length: 13 residues. Germline-derived CDR1 and CDR2 are SGHRS and YFSETQ.

This clone was seen once. V and J are TRBV9 and TRBJ2-7; 7 positions match TRBD2. With V trimmed by 4 bases and J by 9 bases, 10 bases remained unmatched. From germline, CDR1 is SGDLS and CDR2 YYNGEE. There are 13 residues in the CDR3. CDR3 sequence: CASSPMGGAGQYF. CDR3 DNA: TGTGCCAGCAGCCCGATGGGAGGGGCGGGGCAGTACTTC. Drawing the rest from reference TRBV9 and TRBJ2-7, the complete variable domain is DSGVTQTPKHLITATGQRVTLRCSPRSGDLSVYWYQQSLDQGLQFLIQYYNGEERAKGNILERFSAQQFPDLHSELNLSSLELGDSALYFCASSPMGGAGQYFGPGTRLTVT.

The genes are TRBV21-1 and TRBJ2-3; TRBD1 is the table's D call and was not checked against the DNA. TRBV21-1 is designated a pseudogene. The CDR3 contains 19 residues. CDR3 amino acids: CASSKRGCSPGASTDTQYF. CDR3 DNA sequence: TGTGCCAGCAGCAAACGCGGTTGTAGCCCAGGGGCTAGCACAGATACGCAGTATTTT.

This clone was counted between two and nine times. This chain connects TRBV7-6 to TRBJ2-2, with unresolved D. This CDR3 is 14 amino acids long. The V end lost 1 base, the J end lost 8 bases, and 11 bases lay between the germline ends. In germline, CDR1 is SGHVS, CDR2 FNYEAQ. Here the CDR3 reads CASSLESADGELFF. The CDR3 DNA sequence: TGTGCCAGCAGCTTAGAGAGCGCGGATGGGGAGCTGTTTTTT.

This clone was found once. This chain joins TRBV7-3 and TRBJ2-5; TRBD2 matches at 9 bases. Germline lookup yields CDR1 SGHTA and CDR2 FQGTGA. The V and J ends lost 5 bases and 7 bases, in that order; junction bases with no gene match: 11. The CDR3 is 15 residues long. Here the CDR3 reads CASSALAGALGTQYF. In DNA form, the CDR3 reads TGTGCCAGCAGCGCTTTAGCGGGGGCACTCGGGACCCAGTACTTC.